The 4 T cell receptor beta chains listed next were all sequenced from one sample in a study of blood T cell repertoires in COVID-19. This table comes from immunoSEQ multiplex PCR, and its TCRdb copy is limited to in-frame clones, with some not included. The sample consists of a few hundred thousand clones, about 90% of them appearing once. Sequenced: PBMCs or T cells enriched from blood (not recorded which). The receptors shown here come from a woman in her twenties or thirties who had recovered from COVID-19.

The chain has TRBV7-3 and TRBJ1-1, with 8 bases lining up with TRBD1. Germline values: CDR1 SGHTA, CDR2 FQGTGA. The CDR3 length is 17 residues. The J segment lost 5 bases and the V segment lost 6 bases, leaving 17 bases of the junction unmatched. The CDR3 loop reads CASRTTGTGRVVTEAFF. As DNA, the CDR3 is TGTGCCAGCAGAACAACCGGGACAGGTCGGGTGGTGACTGAAGCTTTCTTT. Using reference TRBV7-3 and TRBJ1-1 for the parts outside the CDR3, the full variable domain is GAGVSQTPSNKVTEKGKYVELRCDPISGHTALYWYRQSLGQGPEFLIYFQGTGAADDSGLPNDRFFAVRPEGSVSTLKIQRTERGDSAVYLCASRTTGTGRVVTEAFFGQGTRLTVV.

With respect to this clone: The same CDR3 is also encoded by other DNA sequences in this sample. The V gene is TRBV29-1, the J gene TRBJ1-2; TRBD1 is a possible D gene (6 bases). The germline V and J ends were trimmed by 3 bases and 2 bases, with 10 bases remaining between them. CDR3 length: 13 amino acids. CDR1 is SQVTM, CDR2 ANQGSEA, per germline. The CDR3: CSVDRGRNYGYTF. In nucleotides, the CDR3 is TGCAGCGTTGACAGGGGCCGGAACTATGGCTACACCTTC.

The chain is built from TRBV7-9 and TRBJ1-2; no clear D gene. The CDR3 is 13 amino acids. Germline V gives CDR1 SEHNR, CDR2 FQNEAQ (reference sequence). V gave up 3 bases and J gave up 4 bases, with 9 bases separating them. CDR3 coding DNA: TGTGCCAGCAGCTTGGTGGGCTTCTATGGCTACACCTTC. This gives the protein CASSLVGFYGYTF. The full variable domain, its missing parts supplied by reference TRBV7-9 and TRBJ1-2, is DTGVSQNPRHKITKRGQNVTFRCDPISEHNRLYWYRQTLGQGPEFLTYFQNEAQLEKSRLLSDRFSAERPKGSFSTLEIQRTEQGDSAMYLCASSLVGFYGYTFGSGTRLTVV.

The J gene is TRBJ2-1, the V gene TRBV28; TRBD2 matches 10 bases. The CDR3 runs to 14 residues. J was trimmed by 7 bases and V by 5 bases; bases with no gene match: 5. Germline CDR1 MDHEN, CDR2 SYDVKM. CDR3 region: CASSKLAGINEQFF. Written as DNA, the CDR3 is TGTGCCAGCAGTAAACTAGCGGGGATTAATGAGCAGTTCTTC.